Presented here are 18 T cell receptor beta chains from one specimen sequenced in a study of blood T cell repertoires in COVID-19. Assay used: immunoSEQ multiplex PCR; TCRdb lists only in-frame clones, some missing. The sample shows roughly 300,000 clones, around 82% of them seen only once. The sequencing sample was made of peripheral blood. Source of these receptors: a woman in her fifties or sixties who had recovered from COVID-19.

The V call is TRBV30, the J call TRBJ2-7; 10 nucleotides line up with TRBD1. The CDR3 length is 14 residues. J was trimmed by 6 bases and V by 2 bases; bases with no gene match: 7. Germline V gene lookup returns CDR1 GTSNPN and CDR2 SVGIG (reference sequence). In DNA, the CDR3 is TGTGCCTGGAGTCTGCTAGACAGGGGGCCCGAGCAGTACTTC. Its translation is CAWSLLDRGPEQYF.

This sequence joins TRBV28 and TRBJ1-3, with 10 bases that match TRBD1. Per germline, CDR1 MDHEN and CDR2 SYDVKM. The junction had 9 bases not matched to a gene; V was cut back by 5 bases and J by 8 bases. This CDR3 contains 15 residues. For the CDR3, the DNA is TGTGCCAGCAGTACCGGGACAGGGGCTGTATACACCATATATTTT. This sequence encodes CASSTGTGAVYTIYF.

The chain carries TRBV19 and TRBJ2-6; 7 nucleotides align to TRBD1. Germline values: CDR1 LNHDA, CDR2 SQIVND (reference sequence). V was clipped by 7 bases and J by 2 bases; unmatched bases: 2. The CDR3 is 14 residues long. This CDR3 reads CASIDRAGANVLTF. The CDR3 DNA reads as TGTGCCAGTATCGACAGGGCTGGGGCCAACGTCCTGACTTTC.

This chain uses TRBV3-1 (or the pseudogene TRBV3-2) with TRBJ2-6, with D tentatively TRBD2 (7 bases). CDR3 size: 16 residues. Trimming shortened V by 1 base and J by 4 bases, and 11 bases separated the two germline ends. Looked up from germline, CDR1 is LGHDT and CDR2 is YNNKEL (reference sequence). CDR3 bases: TGTGCCAGCAGCCAAGTAGGGGGGGCCGGGGCCAACGTCCTGACTTTC. It yields the protein CASSQVGGAGANVLTF.

V is TRBV19 and J is TRBJ2-6; D is uncertain. Trimming removed 3 bases from V and 0 bases from J, with 12 bases in between. The CDR3 loop spans 17 amino acids. The germline CDR1 and CDR2 sequences are LNHDA and SQIVND (reference sequence). The CDR3 DNA reads TGTGCCAGTAGTATTCGGCAGGCGAGCTCTGGGGCCAACGTCCTGACTTTC. This sequence encodes CASSIRQASSGANVLTF.

The V and J genes are TRBV5-1 and TRBJ2-1; D is perhaps TRBD2 (5 bases). V was shortened by 0 bases and J by 6 bases, with 10 bases between the two germline ends. Germline V lookup: CDR1 SGHRS, CDR2 YFSETQ. The CDR3 loop spans 14 amino acids. CDR3 bases: TGCGCCAGCAGCTTGGAACTAGTTCTCAATGAGCAGTTCTTC. This translates into CASSLELVLNEQFF.

The CDR3 nucleotides are TGTGCCAGCAGTTCGATTTTAGGGGCAAGAAACATTCAGTACTTC. Protein: CASSSILGARNIQYF. This sequence joins TRBV6-2 or TRBV6-3 and TRBJ2-4, with D possibly matching TRBD1 (5 bases). The CDR3 consists of 15 residues. Germline-derived CDR1 and CDR2 are MNHEY and SVGEGT. The V end lost 4 bases, the J end lost 6 bases, and 16 bases lay between the germline ends.

V is TRBV7-9 and J is TRBJ2-3, with 9 bases matching TRBD1. The germline V gene has CDR1 SEHNR and CDR2 FQNEAQ (reference sequence). Trimming cost V 1 base and J 10 bases; bases outside gene matches: 9. This CDR3 is built from 15 residues. The CDR3 nucleotides read TGTGCCAGCAGCTTAGTGGGACAGGGTCTGAGGGCGCAGTATTTT. Translation: CASSLVGQGLRAQYF.

The rearrangement uses TRBV6-1 and TRBJ2-1; 9 positions match TRBD1. Germline V gene data show CDR1 as MNHNS and CDR2 as SASEGT. Trimming cost V 1 base and J 4 bases; bases outside gene matches: 17. CDR3 length equals 20 residues. The CDR3 protein is CASSEGSPGQGLRRYNEQFF. CDR3 in DNA: TGTGCCAGCAGTGAAGGGTCACCGGGACAGGGTCTTCGTCGATACAATGAGCAGTTCTTC.

V and J are TRBV18 and TRBJ2-1, with 8 bases aligning to TRBD2. Losses at the gene ends were 3 bases for V and 8 bases for J; bases not matched to a gene: 18. Germline CDR1 and CDR2: KGHSH and LQKENI. The CDR3 loop spans 18 amino acids. The CDR3 nucleotides are TGTGCCAGCTCACCCGATGAAGAAGCGGGAGTCTATCAGGATGAGCAGTTCTTC. It codes for CASSPDEEAGVYQDEQFF.

The chain recombines TRBV6-2 or TRBV6-3 with TRBJ1-2; possible D gene TRBD1, 5 bases. Germline V CDR1 and CDR2: MNHEY, SVGEGT. Trimming took 6 bases from V and 3 from J, leaving 20 bases between them. The CDR3 contains 16 residues. CDR3: CASSQTEGARDYGYTF. CDR3 bases: TGTGCCAGCAGCCAAACCGAAGGGGCGCGCGACTATGGCTACACCTTC.

The rearrangement links TRBV28 to TRBJ1-2; TRBD1 is a possible D gene (5 bases). Germline CDR1 and CDR2: MDHEN and SYDVKM. This CDR3 has 13 amino acids. V lost 5 bases, J lost 8 bases, and 15 bases lay in between. The CDR3 loop reads CASSQGFRRGYTF. For the CDR3, the DNA is TGTGCCAGCAGTCAGGGATTCAGACGGGGCTACACCTTC.

There are a few counts of this clone. The CDR3 coding sequence is TGTGCCAGCAGCTCCCAACAGGGGGAGGGCTATAATTCACCCCTCCACTTT. It codes for CASSSQQGEGYNSPLHF. The chain carries TRBV7-9 and TRBJ1-6; 8 nucleotides match TRBD1. In germline, CDR1 is SEHNR, CDR2 FQNEAQ (reference sequence). V lost 4 bases, J lost 3 bases, and 8 bases stayed unmatched. The CDR3 is made up of 17 amino acids.

The rearrangement uses TRBV19 and TRBJ2-7, with D maybe TRBD1 (6 bases). Germline-derived CDR1 and CDR2 are LNHDA and SQIVND (reference sequence). Trimming shortened V by 6 bases and J by 5 bases, and 17 bases separated the two germline ends. CDR3 length: 14 residues. CDR3 region: CASSLTGTINEQYF. Here the CDR3 DNA reads TGTGCCAGTAGCCTCACCGGGACAATCAACGAGCAGTACTTC.

This sequence joins TRBV4-2 and TRBJ2-3, with 7 bases that match TRBD1. Germline CDR1 and CDR2: LGHNA and YNFKEQ. Germline trimming cut 1 base from V and 4 bases from J; bases unmatched to any gene: 8. The length of the CDR3 is 16 residues. The CDR3 sequence is CASSQATGQTSDTQYF. For the CDR3, the DNA is TGTGCCAGCAGCCAAGCAACGGGACAGACGTCAGATACGCAGTATTTT.

This chain links TRBV7-2 with TRBJ1-6; 8 bases agree with TRBD1. Losses at the gene ends were 4 bases for V and 16 bases for J; bases not matched to a gene: 12. Germline V gene lookup returns CDR1 SGHTA and CDR2 FQGNSA. The CDR3 totals 14 residues. The CDR3 sequence is CASSSGQGPVNLHF. CDR3 DNA sequence: TGTGCCAGCAGCTCCGGACAGGGTCCAGTTAATCTCCACTTT. Combining the CDR3 with reference TRBV7-2 and TRBJ1-6 gives the whole variable domain GAGVSQSPSNKVTEKGKDVELRCDPISGHTALYWYRQSLGQGLEFLIYFQGNSAPDKSGLPSDRFSAERTGGSVSTLTIQRTQQEDSAVYLCASSSGQGPVNLHFGNGTRLTVT.

V usage is TRBV28 and J usage is TRBJ2-7, with 14 positions matching TRBD2. From germline, CDR1 is MDHEN and CDR2 SYDVKM. V dropped 7 bases and J dropped 6; count of bases not matched to a gene: 11. CDR3 size: 16 residues. The DNA for the CDR3 is TGTGCCAGCAAGACTAGCGGGAGGGCTCTATTTGGCGAGCAGTACTTC. Residues: CASKTSGRALFGEQYF.

The chain couples TRBV28 to TRBJ1-1, with TRBD1 matching over 7 bases. Looked up from germline, CDR1 is MDHEN and CDR2 is SYDVKM. The V and J ends lost 4 bases and 5 bases, in that order; junction bases with no gene match: 4. This CDR3 spans 13 amino acids. CDR3 coding DNA: TGTGCCAGCAGTTACAGGGGTCGGACTGAAGCTTTCTTT. This encodes CASSYRGRTEAFF.